A selection of T cell receptor beta chains follows, all from one sample in a study of neoadjuvant anti-PD-1 for oral cavity cancer. The data were produced by immunoSEQ multiplex PCR, yet TCRdb's version contains in-frame clones alone and is incomplete. This table has fewer than 15,000 clones, 50% to 65% appearing once. This specimen consisted of tumor tissue, obtained before nivolumab (anti-PD-1) treatment. These TCRs come from a person aged 40 to 85 with oral cavity squamous cell carcinoma. Each CDR3 is given with its conserved first and last residue. D genes are given only for firm matches. Clone sizes are given selectively: once, few, many, or a class where the clone is expanded.

V	size	J	D	CDR3	DNA
TRBV5-6	.	TRBJ2-7	.	CASSLLAGAAFREQYF	TGTGCCAGCAGCCTACTGGCGGGGGCGGCATTCCGGGAGCAGTACTTC
TRBV10-2	.	TRBJ2-7	TRBD2	CASSGGLAGYEQYF	TGCGCCAGCAGTGGGGGACTAGCGGGATACGAGCAGTACTTC
TRBV18	.	TRBJ2-1	TRBD2	CASSPPYARPSGSEDEQFF	TGTGCCAGCTCACCACCGTACGCGCGGCCTAGCGGGAGTGAGGATGAGCAGTTCTTC
TRBV2	.	TRBJ2-7	TRBD1	CASSWDSSSYEQYF	TGTGCCAGCAGTTGGGACAGTAGCTCCTACGAGCAGTACTTC
TRBV28	once	TRBJ1-2	TRBD1	CASSQPRGPNYGYTF	TGTGCCAGCAGCCAACCGAGGGGGCCGAACTATGGCTACACCTTC
TRBV5-6	.	TRBJ2-5	TRBD2	CASSLGTSLGETQYF	TGTGCCAGCAGCTTGGGGACTAGCCTCGGGGAGACCCAGTACTTC
TRBV7-9	medium-sized	TRBJ1-4	.	CASSLATNFGRTTNEKLFF	TGTGCCAGCAGCTTAGCGACAAATTTCGGACGGACAACTAATGAAAAACTGTTTTTT
TRBV4-1	.	TRBJ2-5	.	CASSSPSGTPQETQYF	TGCGCCAGCAGCTCGCCATCCGGGACGCCCCAAGAGACCCAGTACTTC
TRBV6-5	.	TRBJ2-7	.	CASRGSPNYEQYF	TGTGCCAGCCGCGGGTCGCCTAACTACGAGCAGTACTTC
TRBV28	.	TRBJ1-5	TRBD1	CATWGQGNQPQHF	TGTGCCACCTGGGGACAGGGGAATCAGCCCCAGCATTTT
TRBV10-2	.	TRBJ2-2	TRBD2	CASSESLRGLAGAGELFF	TGCGCCAGCAGTGAGTCTTTGAGGGGACTAGCGGGAGCCGGGGAGCTGTTTTTT
TRBV6-1	once	TRBJ1-5	.	CASSEAKGQPQHF	TGTGCCAGCAGTGAAGCAAAGGGTCAGCCCCAGCATTTT
TRBV7-9	medium-sized	TRBJ2-7	TRBD2	CASSHRDYTYEQYF	TGTGCCAGCAGCCACCGGGACTATACTTACGAGCAGTACTTC
TRBV2	.	TRBJ2-1	.	CASSEGYTYNEQFF	TGTGCCAGCAGTGAGGGGTACACTTACAATGAGCAGTTCTTC
TRBV30	.	TRBJ1-1	.	CALLWLNTEAFF	TGTGCCCTGTTGTGGCTGAACACTGAAGCTTTCTTT
TRBV18	.	TRBJ2-3	.	CASSPNGGFSTDTQYF	TGTGCCAGCTCACCCAACGGGGGCTTTAGCACAGATACGCAGTATTTT
TRBV9	.	TRBJ2-3	.	CASSASGSGLTDTQYF	TGTGCCAGCAGCGCATCAGGGTCGGGGCTCACAGATACGCAGTATTTT
TRBV7-3	.	TRBJ2-3	TRBD1	CASSSWDRGSTDTQYF	TGTGCCAGCAGCTCCTGGGACAGGGGGAGCACAGATACGCAGTATTTT
TRBV9	large	TRBJ2-1	.	CASSVGRDPSYNEQFF	TGTGCCAGCAGCGTAGGAAGGGACCCTTCCTACAATGAGCAGTTCTTC
TRBV23-1	.	TRBJ1-2	TRBD1	CASGQGLVGYTF	TGCGCCAGCGGACAGGGCTTGGTTGGCTACACCTTC
TRBV2	.	TRBJ2-5	.	CASSVVETQYF	TGTGCCAGCAGTGTGGTAGAGACCCAGTACTTC
TRBV19	.	TRBJ2-2	TRBD2	CASSTGLAGGARTGELFF	TGTGCCAGTTCCACGGGACTAGCGGGAGGGGCTCGAACCGGGGAGCTGTTTTTT
TRBV4-2	medium-sized	TRBJ2-1	TRBD2	CASSPARGEGNEQFF	TGTGCCAGCAGCCCAGCCCGGGGGGAGGGGAATGAGCAGTTCTTC
TRBV6-5	.	TRBJ2-1	.	CASSVSGYYNEQFF	TGTGCCAGCAGCGTTAGCGGATACTACAATGAGCAGTTCTTC
TRBV13	.	TRBJ1-1	.	CASSLVGGQNTEAFF	TGTGCCAGCAGCTTAGTAGGCGGCCAGAACACTGAAGCTTTCTTT
TRBV29-1	medium-sized	TRBJ2-7	TRBD2	CSPTLVASGSSYEQYF	TGCAGCCCCACCCTTGTGGCTAGCGGGAGCTCTTACGAGCAGTACTTC
TRBV29-1	once	TRBJ2-6	.	CSVRGGERSGANVLTF	TGCAGCGTGCGAGGGGGGGAAAGATCTGGGGCCAACGTCCTGACTTTC
TRBV18	.	TRBJ1-5	TRBD1	CASSPDRVQPQHF	TGTGCCAGCTCACCAGACAGGGTTCAGCCCCAGCATTTT